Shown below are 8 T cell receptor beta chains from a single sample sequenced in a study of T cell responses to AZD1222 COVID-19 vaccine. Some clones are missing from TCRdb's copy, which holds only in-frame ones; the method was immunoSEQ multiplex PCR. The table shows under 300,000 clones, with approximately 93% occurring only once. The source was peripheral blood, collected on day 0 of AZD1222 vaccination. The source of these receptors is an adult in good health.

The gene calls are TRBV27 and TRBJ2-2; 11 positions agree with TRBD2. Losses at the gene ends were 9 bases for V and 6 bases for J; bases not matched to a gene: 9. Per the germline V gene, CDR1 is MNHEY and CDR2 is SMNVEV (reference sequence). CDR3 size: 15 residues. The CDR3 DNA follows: TGTGCCAGTTGGAGCACTAGCGGGAGACCCGGGGAGCTGTTTTTT. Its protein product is CASWSTSGRPGELFF.

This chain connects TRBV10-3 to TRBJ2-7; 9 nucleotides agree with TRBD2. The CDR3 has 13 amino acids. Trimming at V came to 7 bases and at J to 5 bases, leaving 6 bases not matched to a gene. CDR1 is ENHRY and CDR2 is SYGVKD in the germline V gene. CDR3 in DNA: TGTGCCATCATGGATAGCGGGAGCCACGAGCAGTACTTC. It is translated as CAIMDSGSHEQYF.

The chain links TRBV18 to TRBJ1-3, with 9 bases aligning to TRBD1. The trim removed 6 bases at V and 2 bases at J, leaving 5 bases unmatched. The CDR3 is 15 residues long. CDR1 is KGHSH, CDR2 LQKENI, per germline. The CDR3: CASSPGTGTGNTIYF. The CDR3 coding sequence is TGTGCCAGCTCGCCCGGGACAGGGACTGGAAACACCATATATTTT.

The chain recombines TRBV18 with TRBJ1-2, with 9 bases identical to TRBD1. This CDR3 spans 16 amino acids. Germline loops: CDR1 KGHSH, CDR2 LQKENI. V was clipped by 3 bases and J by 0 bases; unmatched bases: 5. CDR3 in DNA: TGTGCCAGCTCACCCGTAGGGACAGGGACTAACTATGGCTACACCTTC. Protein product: CASSPVGTGTNYGYTF.

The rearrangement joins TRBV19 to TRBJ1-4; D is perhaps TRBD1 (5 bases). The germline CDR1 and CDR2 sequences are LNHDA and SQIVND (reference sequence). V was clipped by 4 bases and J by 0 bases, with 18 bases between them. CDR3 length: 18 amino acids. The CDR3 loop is CASSTRGVTPATNEKLFF. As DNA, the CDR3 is TGTGCCAGTAGTACCCGAGGGGTCACACCGGCAACTAATGAAAAACTGTTTTTT.

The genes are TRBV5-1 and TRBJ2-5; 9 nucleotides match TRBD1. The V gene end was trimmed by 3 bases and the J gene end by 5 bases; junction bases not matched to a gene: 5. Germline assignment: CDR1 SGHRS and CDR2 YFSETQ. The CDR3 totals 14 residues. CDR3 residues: CASSSTGGAETQYF. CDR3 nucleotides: TGCGCCAGCAGCTCCACAGGGGGCGCCGAGACCCAGTACTTC.

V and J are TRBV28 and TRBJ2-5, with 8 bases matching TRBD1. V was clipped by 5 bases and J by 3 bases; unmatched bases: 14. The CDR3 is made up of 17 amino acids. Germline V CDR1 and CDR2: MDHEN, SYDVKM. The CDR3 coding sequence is TGTGCCAGCAGTCTATCTGAGCCGGGACAGGACAAAGAGACCCAGTACTTC. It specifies CASSLSEPGQDKETQYF.

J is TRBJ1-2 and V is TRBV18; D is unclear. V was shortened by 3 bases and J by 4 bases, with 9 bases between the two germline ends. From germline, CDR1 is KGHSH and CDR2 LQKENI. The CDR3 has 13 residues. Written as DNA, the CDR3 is TGTGCCAGCTCACCTCAGGAGGGCTATGGCTACACCTTC. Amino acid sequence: CASSPQEGYGYTF.